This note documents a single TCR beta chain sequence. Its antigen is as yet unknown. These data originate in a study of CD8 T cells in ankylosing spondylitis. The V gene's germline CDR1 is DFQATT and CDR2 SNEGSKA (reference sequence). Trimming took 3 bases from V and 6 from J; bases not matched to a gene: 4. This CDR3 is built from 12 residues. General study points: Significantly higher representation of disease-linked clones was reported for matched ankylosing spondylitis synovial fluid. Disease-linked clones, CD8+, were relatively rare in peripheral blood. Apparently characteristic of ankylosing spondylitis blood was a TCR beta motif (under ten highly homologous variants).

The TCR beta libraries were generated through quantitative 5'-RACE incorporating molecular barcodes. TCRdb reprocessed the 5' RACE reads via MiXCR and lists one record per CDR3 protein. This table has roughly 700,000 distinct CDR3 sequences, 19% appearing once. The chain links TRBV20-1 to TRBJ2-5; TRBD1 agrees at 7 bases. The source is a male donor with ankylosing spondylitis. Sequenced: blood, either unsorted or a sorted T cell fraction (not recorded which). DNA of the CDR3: TGCAGTGCTAGCCGGGACAGTCAGACCCAGTACTTC. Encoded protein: CSASRDSQTQYF.